This is a list of T cell receptor beta chains from one sample in a study of cytomegalovirus exposure and HLA in healthy donors. This table comes from immunoSEQ multiplex PCR, and its TCRdb copy is limited to in-frame clones, with some not included. The sample shows about 110,000 clones, over 80% of them seen only once. The sample consisted of PBMCs. Receptors originate from a man aged 50 to 59 in good health and CMV-seronegative. Each CDR3 is given with its conserved first and last residue. D genes are given only for firm matches. Rows give clone size only sometimes, using once, few, many, or a class for an expanded clone.

clone size: few; D gene: .; V gene: TRBV6-5; J gene: TRBJ1-5; CDR3 DNA: TGTGCCAGCCGACGGACAGCTAATCAGCCCCAGCATTTT; CDR3 protein: CASRRTANQPQHF
clone size: .; D gene: TRBD1; V gene: TRBV11-2; J gene: TRBJ1-1; CDR3 DNA: TGTGCCAGCAGCTTACGGGGACAGGGGAATGAAGCTTTCTTT; CDR3 protein: CASSLRGQGNEAFF
clone size: .; D gene: .; V gene: TRBV19; J gene: TRBJ1-2; CDR3 DNA: TGTGCCAGTACCTACAGGGATATCTACGGCTATGGCTACACCTTC; CDR3 protein: CASTYRDIYGYGYTF
clone size: few; D gene: .; V gene: TRBV4-1; J gene: TRBJ1-1; CDR3 DNA: TGCGCCAGCAGCCAAGATAAAGGATGGAGCCCAGGGGAAGCTTTCTTT; CDR3 protein: CASSQDKGWSPGEAFF
clone size: .; D gene: TRBD2; V gene: TRBV4-1; J gene: TRBJ2-1; CDR3 DNA: TGCGCCAGCAGCTCCCTCCCGGGACTAGCGGGATACAATGAGCAGTTCTTC; CDR3 protein: CASSSLPGLAGYNEQFF
clone size: .; D gene: TRBD1; V gene: TRBV6-5; J gene: TRBJ1-6; CDR3 DNA: TGTGCCAGCAGTTACTCGTCCAGGGGGCGTTCACCCCTCCACTTT; CDR3 protein: CASSYSSRGRSPLHF
clone size: .; D gene: .; V gene: TRBV6-5; J gene: TRBJ1-1; CDR3 DNA: TGTGCCAGCAGTTACTCGGGGGGGAGAACTGAAGCTTTCTTT; CDR3 protein: CASSYSGGRTEAFF
clone size: once; D gene: TRBD1; V gene: TRBV7-9; J gene: TRBJ2-2; CDR3 DNA: TGTGCCAGCAGCACCAGGGGGATTTTAGGGGAGCTGTTTTTT; CDR3 protein: CASSTRGILGELFF
clone size: .; D gene: TRBD1; V gene: TRBV4-2; J gene: TRBJ1-2; CDR3 DNA: TGTGCCAGCAGCCCCCGGGACAGGGGGTTTCACTACACCTTC; CDR3 protein: CASSPRDRGFHYTF
clone size: .; D gene: TRBD1; V gene: TRBV6-1; J gene: TRBJ1-2; CDR3 DNA: TGTGCCAGCAGTGAATCACAGGGGGACGGTGCAGGCTACACCTTC; CDR3 protein: CASSESQGDGAGYTF
clone size: .; D gene: TRBD1; V gene: TRBV30; J gene: TRBJ1-5; CDR3 DNA: TGTGCCTGGAGTGTACAGGGGACGAATCAGCCCCAGCATTTT; CDR3 protein: CAWSVQGTNQPQHF
clone size: .; D gene: TRBD1; V gene: TRBV18; J gene: TRBJ2-5; CDR3 DNA: TGTGCCAGCTCACCACCCACAGGGGAGGAGACCCAGTACTTC; CDR3 protein: CASSPPTGEETQYF
clone size: .; D gene: .; V gene: TRBV30; J gene: TRBJ1-1; CDR3 DNA: TGTGCCTGGAGTACTTGGACGGTAGCGAAGAACACTGAAGCTTTCTTT; CDR3 protein: CAWSTWTVAKNTEAFF
clone size: .; D gene: .; V gene: TRBV6-1; J gene: TRBJ2-5; CDR3 DNA: TGTGCCAGCACTTTAGACGGGGAAGGAACCCAGTACTTC; CDR3 protein: CASTLDGEGTQYF
clone size: .; D gene: TRBD1; V gene: TRBV19; J gene: TRBJ1-4; CDR3 DNA: TGTGCCAGTAGCCGACAGGGGAGTGAAAAACTGTTTTTT; CDR3 protein: CASSRQGSEKLFF
clone size: .; D gene: .; V gene: TRBV30; J gene: TRBJ1-2; CDR3 DNA: TGTGCCTGGAGTGTGGGAAGGGGGAACTATGGCTACACCTTC; CDR3 protein: CAWSVGRGNYGYTF
clone size: .; D gene: .; V gene: TRBV7-7; J gene: TRBJ2-5; CDR3 DNA: TGTGCCAGCAGCTTAGGGGTGGCAGGGGCCCAAGAGACCCAGTACTTC; CDR3 protein: CASSLGVAGAQETQYF
clone size: .; D gene: .; V gene: TRBV18; J gene: TRBJ2-7; CDR3 DNA: TGTGCCAGCTCACCCCTTCTGGTCGGGGACTACGAGCAGTACTTC; CDR3 protein: CASSPLLVGDYEQYF
clone size: .; D gene: .; V gene: TRBV5-4; J gene: TRBJ2-2; CDR3 DNA: TGTGCCAGCAGCTCAGGGGGGCCTGGCACCGGGGAGCTGTTTTTT; CDR3 protein: CASSSGGPGTGELFF
clone size: .; D gene: .; V gene: TRBV7-2; J gene: TRBJ2-3; CDR3 DNA: TGTGCCAGCAGCTCCCCCCGGCAGGAGGGCACAGATACGCAGTATTTT; CDR3 protein: CASSSPRQEGTDTQYF
clone size: .; D gene: .; V gene: TRBV30; J gene: TRBJ1-1; CDR3 DNA: TGTGCCTGGAGTGTGTCCCGCTTCAGGGATGGGAACACTGAAGCTTTCTTT; CDR3 protein: CAWSVSRFRDGNTEAFF
clone size: .; D gene: .; V gene: TRBV7-8; J gene: TRBJ2-3; CDR3 DNA: TGTGCCAGCAGCTCCTCAGAGCGCGAAGATACGCAGTATTTT; CDR3 protein: CASSSSEREDTQYF
clone size: .; D gene: .; V gene: TRBV9; J gene: TRBJ2-1; CDR3 DNA: TGTGCCAGCAGCGTTGGAGGTTTTTCCTACAATGAGCAGTTCTTC; CDR3 protein: CASSVGGFSYNEQFF
clone size: .; D gene: .; V gene: TRBV29-1; J gene: TRBJ1-1; CDR3 DNA: TGCAGCGTTGAAGATACGGGGACTGAAGCTTTCTTT; CDR3 protein: CSVEDTGTEAFF
clone size: .; D gene: .; V gene: TRBV5-1; J gene: TRBJ1-2; CDR3 DNA: TGCGCCAGCAGCTTGGAGAACTCTAACTATGGCTACACCTTC; CDR3 protein: CASSLENSNYGYTF
clone size: .; D gene: .; V gene: TRBV6-6; J gene: TRBJ1-3; CDR3 DNA: TGTGCCAGCAGTTACTCGTTGGAGAGCTCTGGAAACACCATATATTTT; CDR3 protein: CASSYSLESSGNTIYF
clone size: once; D gene: .; V gene: TRBV9; J gene: TRBJ1-3; CDR3 DNA: TGTGCTAGTGGTGGAAACACCATATATTTT; CDR3 protein: CASGGNTIYF
clone size: .; D gene: .; V gene: TRBV9; J gene: TRBJ1-5; CDR3 DNA: TGTGCCAGCAGCCCCCTGGACAGAGTAAATCAGCCCCAGCATTTT; CDR3 protein: CASSPLDRVNQPQHF
clone size: .; D gene: .; V gene: TRBV29-1; J gene: TRBJ2-7; CDR3 DNA: TGCAGCGTTGTTGGCGGAACCTACGAGCAGTACTTC; CDR3 protein: CSVVGGTYEQYF
clone size: .; D gene: .; V gene: TRBV7-8; J gene: TRBJ2-3; CDR3 DNA: TGTGCCAGCAGCTTCGCGGGCTACCGCACAGATACGCAGTATTTT; CDR3 protein: CASSFAGYRTDTQYF
clone size: .; D gene: TRBD1; V gene: TRBV7-2; J gene: TRBJ2-7; CDR3 DNA: TGTGCCAGCAGCTTTGGGTGGGACAGATTCTACGAGCAGTACTTC; CDR3 protein: CASSFGWDRFYEQYF
clone size: .; D gene: TRBD2; V gene: TRBV4-2; J gene: TRBJ2-1; CDR3 DNA: TGTGCCAGCAGCCAAGAGGGAGTAGCGGGAGGGCCCTCCAATGAGCAGTTCTTC; CDR3 protein: CASSQEGVAGGPSNEQFF